The entry below gives a single T cell receptor beta chain sequence along with its context. CDR1 SGHNT and CDR2 YYREEE come from the germline V gene (reference sequence). The CDR3 is made up of 14 amino acids. V lost 4 bases, J lost 2 bases, and 4 bases stayed unmatched. Method: immunoSEQ multiplex PCR; TCRdb's copy keeps in-frame clones and lacks some. The table lists some 150,000 clones, 70% to 90% of them singletons. The data stem from a study of T cell responses to AZD1222 COVID-19 vaccine. This specimen was peripheral blood, taken on day 0 of MenACWY control vaccination. The chain uses TRBV5-4 and TRBJ1-1; 8 nucleotides agree with TRBD1. The source is an adult in good health. Here the CDR3 DNA reads TGTGCCAGCAGCCGGACAGGGCTAAACACTGAAGCTTTCTTT. It encodes CASSRTGLNTEAFF. Looking up the rest from reference TRBV5-4 and TRBJ1-1 gives the full variable domain: ETGVTQSPTHLIKTRGQQVTLRCSSQSGHNTVSWYQQALGQGPQFIFQYYREEENGRGNFPPRFSGLQFPNYSSELNVNALELDDSALYLCASSRTGLNTEAFFGQGTRLTVV.